Shown below are 28 T cell receptor beta chains from a single sample sequenced in a study of blood T cell repertoires in COVID-19. Profiled with immunoSEQ multiplex PCR; TCRdb holds only in-frame clones, not every one. The data show under 75,000 clones, around 90% seen once. Source material: peripheral blood. These receptors were taken from a woman older than 75 with active COVID-19.

The gene calls are TRBV2 and TRBJ2-3, with D maybe TRBD2 (7 bases). CDR1 SNHLY and CDR2 FYNNEI come from the germline V gene. Trimming cost V 3 bases and J 5 bases, with 21 bases left between them. The CDR3 runs 17 residues. The DNA of the CDR3 is TGTGCCAGCAGTGATGATCGGGGGGCGGGGGTAGGAGATACGCAGTATTTT. It encodes CASSDDRGAGVGDTQYF.

The chain has TRBV5-4 and TRBJ2-5; 8 nucleotides agree with TRBD2. The CDR3 covers 16 residues. In germline, CDR1 is SGHNT, CDR2 YYREEE (reference sequence). V lost 4 bases and J lost 4; bases outside the gene matches: 12. In DNA form, the CDR3 reads TGTGCCAGCAGCCCCTCGGGCGGGGGGCGGGGAGAGACCCAGTACTTC. Translation: CASSPSGGGRGETQYF. Drawing the rest from reference TRBV5-4 and TRBJ2-5, the complete variable domain is ETGVTQSPTHLIKTRGQQVTLRCSSQSGHNTVSWYQQALGQGPQFIFQYYREEENGRGNFPPRFSGLQFPNYSSELNVNALELDDSALYLCASSPSGGGRGETQYFGPGTRLLVL.

This sequence joins TRBV30 and TRBJ1-3; no definite D call. V was pared by 6 bases and J by 0 bases, with 12 bases between. CDR1 is GTSNPN, CDR2 SVGIG, per germline (reference sequence). This CDR3 spans 14 amino acids. In DNA form, the CDR3 reads TGTGCCTGCCCTGGCACGCACTCTGGAAACACCATATATTTT. This gives the protein CACPGTHSGNTIYF.

V usage is TRBV5-1 and J usage is TRBJ2-1; no clear D. The CDR3 sequence is 12 residues long. Germline CDR1 and CDR2: SGHRS and YFSETQ. The V end lost 4 bases, the J end lost 8 bases, and 10 bases lay between the germline ends. Here the CDR3 DNA reads TGCGCCAGCAGCATAGAGTCGGATGAGCAGTTCTTC. Protein product: CASSIESDEQFF.

V usage is TRBV4-3 and J usage is TRBJ2-7; possibly TRBD2 for D (6 bases). Looked up from germline, CDR1 is LGHNA and CDR2 is YSLEER. Trimming shortened V by 0 bases and J by 5 bases, and 17 bases separated the two germline ends. This CDR3 has 16 residues. CDR3 in amino acids: CASSQEVAGGSHEQYF. The CDR3, as DNA: TGCGCCAGCAGCCAAGAAGTCGCTGGGGGGAGCCACGAGCAGTACTTC.

The CDR3, as DNA: TGTGCCAGCAGCCTTCCTCCTTCGGGAGTAAGAAACTATGGCTACACCTTC. Its translation is CASSLPPSGVRNYGYTF. The chain has TRBV28 and TRBJ1-2; D call uncertain. Trimming left V 6 bases short and J 2 bases short, with 22 bases between. The CDR3 has 17 amino acids. Germline lookup yields CDR1 MDHEN and CDR2 SYDVKM.

The J gene is TRBJ2-7, the V gene TRBV18, with 8 bases identical to TRBD2. CDR1 KGHSH and CDR2 LQKENI come from the germline V gene. The CDR3 runs to 14 residues. V was clipped by 6 bases and J by 4 bases; unmatched bases: 8. The CDR3 DNA follows: TGTGCCAGCTCCCCCGGGACTAGGCGTTACGAGCAGTACTTC. The encoded protein is CASSPGTRRYEQYF.

The chain links TRBV4-1 to TRBJ2-5, with D tentatively TRBD1 (5 bases). V lost 4 bases and J lost 5, with 17 bases in between. The CDR3 totals 15 residues. Germline assignment: CDR1 MGHRA and CDR2 YSYEKL. The CDR3 sequence is CASSRSPRAGETQYF. In DNA form, the CDR3 reads TGCGCCAGCAGCCGATCCCCCCGGGCAGGGGAGACCCAGTACTTC.

The CDR3 is CASSTRGDTQYF. DNA of the CDR3: TGTGCCAGCAGTACCAGGGGAGATACGCAGTATTTT. J is TRBJ2-3 and V is TRBV3-1 (or the pseudogene TRBV3-2); D perhaps matches TRBD1 (6 bases). Trimming stripped 6 bases from V and 5 bases from J, with 9 bases between. The CDR3 has 12 amino acids. Germline V gene data show CDR1 as LGHDT and CDR2 as YNNKEL (reference sequence).

The V and J genes are TRBV24-1 and TRBJ2-1; tentatively, D is TRBD2 (5 bases). CDR3 length: 14 residues. The germline V gene encodes CDR1 KGHDR and CDR2 SFDVKD. V shed 4 bases and J shed 4 bases, with 10 bases lying between them. The CDR3 DNA is TGTGCCACCAGTGACCCCCGGGGATACAATGAGCAGTTCTTC. It yields the protein CATSDPRGYNEQFF.

The chain has TRBV5-4 and TRBJ2-1, with 7 positions matching TRBD2. Germline CDR1 SGHNT, CDR2 YYREEE (reference sequence). The CDR3 totals 16 residues. With 4 bases clipped from V and 5 bases from J, the junction kept 12 bases outside the gene matches. The CDR3 protein is CASSAPLRGGDNEQFF. The CDR3 coding sequence is TGTGCCAGCAGCGCCCCCCTCCGCGGGGGAGACAATGAGCAGTTCTTC.

The chain has TRBV3-1 (or the pseudogene TRBV3-2) and TRBJ1-2; unclear D gene. Trimming stripped 6 bases from V and 8 bases from J, with 13 bases between. Germline V gene lookup returns CDR1 LGHDT and CDR2 YNNKEL (reference sequence). This CDR3 contains 12 residues. The DNA of the CDR3 is TGTGCCAGCAGTCCCGGGAGAGGAGGCTACACCTTC. It is translated as CASSPGRGGYTF.

The CDR3 region has the DNA TGTGCCAGCAGCCTTGGACTAGCGGGGGGTAGCCGCAATGAGCAGTTCTTC. This gives the protein CASSLGLAGGSRNEQFF. The V and J genes are TRBV4-2 and TRBJ2-1; 14 bases are a match to TRBD2. This CDR3 is 17 amino acids long. V lost 4 bases to trimming and J lost 6 bases; unmatched junction nucleotides: 8. Germline V gene lookup returns CDR1 LGHNA and CDR2 YNFKEQ.

The V and J genes are TRBV11-1 and TRBJ2-5, with D perhaps matching TRBD1 (6 bases). Germline-derived CDR1 and CDR2 are SGHAT and FQDESV (reference sequence). V was cut by 1 base and J by 5 bases, with 14 bases left in between. This CDR3 has 15 amino acids. CDR3 sequence: CASSLEGHTRETQYF. DNA for the CDR3: TGTGCCAGCAGCTTAGAGGGACATACCAGGGAGACCCAGTACTTC.

This sequence joins TRBV2 and TRBJ2-3, with D possibly TRBD2 on 7 matching bases. Trimming pared 3 bases from V and 1 base from J, leaving 14 bases between. The germline V gene encodes CDR1 SNHLY and CDR2 FYNNEI. The CDR3 is 16 amino acids. CDR3 coding DNA: TGTGCCAGCAGTGACGCGGGGGCGCATGGCACAGATACGCAGTATTTT. The encoded protein is CASSDAGAHGTDTQYF.

This chain uses TRBV18 with TRBJ2-3, with TRBD2 matching over 8 bases. V lost 3 bases to trimming and J lost 2 bases; unmatched junction nucleotides: 10. The CDR3 runs to 17 residues. CDR1 is KGHSH, CDR2 LQKENI, per germline. This CDR3 reads CASSPPFGGGFTDTQYF. DNA for the CDR3: TGTGCCAGCTCACCCCCCTTTGGCGGGGGGTTCACAGATACGCAGTATTTT.

A single count supports this clone. The chain links TRBV7-3 to TRBJ2-1; 12 nucleotides agree with TRBD2. The junction had 6 bases not matched to a gene; V was cut back by 5 bases and J by 4 bases. CDR1 and CDR2 from the germline V gene are SGHTA and FQGTGA. The CDR3 is 16 residues long. The CDR3 here is CASSTTSGGPYNEQFF. In nucleotides, the CDR3 is TGTGCCAGCAGCACGACTAGCGGGGGACCTTACAATGAGCAGTTCTTC. The full variable domain, its missing parts supplied by reference TRBV7-3 and TRBJ2-1, is GAGVSQTPSNKVTEKGKYVELRCDPISGHTALYWYRQSLGQGPEFLIYFQGTGAADDSGLPNDRFFAVRPEGSVSTLKIQRTERGDSAVYLCASSTTSGGPYNEQFFGPGTRLTVL.

In its sample, this clone was seen a few times. The genes are TRBV13 and TRBJ2-3; possibly TRBD1 for D (6 bases). Between the trimmed V and J ends, which lost 3 bases and 0 bases, there was a span of 10 bases. CDR3 length: 15 amino acids. CDR1 is PRHDT, CDR2 FYEKMQ, per germline (reference sequence). The CDR3 loop reads CASSFLGQSTDTQYF. CDR3 bases: TGTGCCAGCAGCTTTCTAGGACAGAGCACAGATACGCAGTATTTT.

This clone was observed once. V is TRBV19 and J is TRBJ2-2; possibly TRBD1 for D (6 bases). The germline gives CDR1 LNHDA, CDR2 SQIVND (reference sequence). Deletions cut 6 bases from V and 5 bases from J, with 16 bases between. This CDR3 contains 15 residues. CDR3: CASSTPGHQTGELFF. The CDR3, as DNA: TGTGCCAGTAGCACACCGGGACACCAAACCGGGGAGCTGTTTTTT.

The chain is built from TRBV9 and TRBJ2-2; possibly TRBD1 for D (6 bases). Germline V gives CDR1 SGDLS, CDR2 YYNGEE. This CDR3 region has 17 residues. V dropped 4 bases and J dropped 0 bases, with 16 bases sitting between them. The CDR3 here is CASSLRPKGANTGELFF. The CDR3 bases are TGTGCCAGCAGCCTCCGCCCAAAGGGGGCGAACACCGGGGAGCTGTTTTTT.

The chain combines TRBV13 with TRBJ2-7; 7 bases match TRBD2. From germline, CDR1 is PRHDT and CDR2 FYEKMQ (reference sequence). V was clipped by 5 bases and J by 0 bases; unmatched bases: 7. This CDR3 is built from 15 residues. The CDR3 bases are TGTGCCAGCAGCCCCCGCAGGGAGGGCTCCTACGAGCAGTACTTC. It translates to CASSPRREGSYEQYF.

The rearrangement joins TRBV4-3 to TRBJ2-1; 7 positions match TRBD1. The ends lost 0 bases at V and 6 bases at J; junction bases unmatched: 8. CDR1 and CDR2 (germline): LGHNA, YSLEER. The CDR3 extends over 16 amino acids. Here the CDR3 reads CASSQDEGAAFNEQFF. In DNA, the CDR3 is TGCGCCAGCAGCCAAGATGAGGGGGCCGCCTTCAATGAGCAGTTCTTC.

The rearrangement links TRBV7-2 to TRBJ2-3; 11 positions match TRBD2. This CDR3 is built from 15 residues. V lost 10 bases and J lost 0; bases outside the gene matches: 6. Germline CDR1 and CDR2: SGHTA and FQGNSA. The CDR3 protein is CATELAGGSTDTQYF. In DNA form, the CDR3 reads TGTGCCACCGAATTAGCGGGGGGGAGCACAGATACGCAGTATTTT.

The chain uses TRBV13 and TRBJ2-2, with 13 bases that match TRBD2. The junction had 5 bases not matched to a gene; V was cut back by 5 bases and J by 5 bases. Germline V gene data show CDR1 as PRHDT and CDR2 as FYEKMQ (reference sequence). CDR3 length equals 16 residues. The CDR3 nucleotides are TGTGCCAGCAGCCCGGGACTAGCGGGATGGACCGGGGAGCTGTTTTTT. Amino acids: CASSPGLAGWTGELFF.

The chain recombines TRBV7-8 with TRBJ2-3, with D tentatively TRBD1 (7 bases). The V gene's germline CDR1 is SGHVS and CDR2 FQNEAQ. Trimming stripped 1 base from V and 6 bases from J, with 20 bases between. This CDR3 spans 17 amino acids. CDR3 DNA sequence: TGTGCCAGCAGCTTAGGGGTAGGGGGCCTCCGGGAGGATACGCAGTATTTT. Its protein is CASSLGVGGLREDTQYF.

The chain employs TRBV13 and TRBJ2-5, with 7 bases fitting TRBD2. Judging by the DNA end, TRBJ2-7 fits better; the J call may be wrong. CDR1 is PRHDT, CDR2 FYEKMQ, per germline (reference sequence). The CDR3 has 15 residues. CDR3 protein: CASSLGLGSSYEQYF. The CDR3 region has the DNA TGTGCCAGCAGCCTCGGACTAGGGAGCTCCTACGAGCAGTACTTC.

The chain recombines TRBV4-3 with TRBJ2-7; TRBD1 agrees at 7 bases. Trimming cost V 5 bases and J 5 bases; bases outside gene matches: 6. The CDR3 runs to 13 residues. Germline V CDR1 and CDR2: LGHNA, YSLEER. The CDR3 sequence: CASSVQGIDEQYF. In nucleotides, the CDR3 is TGCGCCAGCAGCGTACAGGGGATTGACGAGCAGTACTTC.

The chain uses TRBV2 and TRBJ2-7; 10 bases are a match to TRBD1. The germline V gene has CDR1 SNHLY and CDR2 FYNNEI. The CDR3 sequence is 13 residues long. V shed 7 bases and J 3 bases; nucleotides not matched to a gene: 3. The CDR3 loop reads CASIGQGVYEQYF. CDR3 in DNA: TGTGCCAGCATCGGACAGGGGGTCTACGAGCAGTACTTC. Together with reference TRBV2 and TRBJ2-7, the CDR3 gives the full variable domain: EPEVTQTPSHQVTQMGQEVILRCVPISNHLYFYWYRQILGQKVEFLVSFYNNEISEKSEIFDDQFSVERPDGSNFTLKIRSTKLEDSAMYFCASIGQGVYEQYFGPGTRLTVT.